Sequencing of this T cell receptor beta chain was carried out in a study of blood T cell repertoires in COVID-19 (TCRdb year 2020). Regarding the research as a whole: Collaborator samples came from the United States, Italy and Spain and covered acute and convalescent phases of COVID-19. Where HLA class I and class II types were available, the types were taken from metadata supplied by the sample provider, not from assay-based typing. A freely available public database, intended as a resource for researchers studying the immune response to SARS-CoV-2, is where the repertoires were released. The samples were drawn from two sources: the first 160 participants of the ongoing ImmuneRACE study, and 1,000 to 1,500 subjects contributed by 6 global collaborators. The dataset comprised deeply sampled blood TCRbeta repertoires from subjects exposed to, actively infected with, or recovered from COVID-19. The material from the prospective study consisted of cDNA or gDNA derived from T cells, B-cell-depleted T cells, or PBMCs. Nearly every sample came with metadata listing a de-identified subject ID, COVID-19 status, age in years and sex. Overall results and qualifications from the work: How much clinical and demographic metadata was included differed by source and by participant, and the metadata was provided uncurated.

V trim: 1 base; J trim: 5 bases; unmatched bases: 5. CDR1 and CDR2 are read off the germline V gene as SGHRS and YFSETQ. The CDR3 measures 15 amino acids from cysteine to phenylalanine. The CDR3 DNA has 45 bases and is translated from base 1. As to this clone: Its specific antigen is unknown. Base-call qualities are not available, and no considerably larger clone is one nucleotide away.

TCRbeta CDR3 regions were amplified from genomic DNA using the immunoSEQ Assay, a bias-controlled multiplex PCR. For the original study's pipeline: The number of nucleated cells in each sample was estimated by amplification of reference gene primers within the assay. To quantify the absolute abundance of each unique TCRbeta CDR3 rearrangement, sequence reads were collapsed and filtered. For each sample, productive Simpson clonality was calculated as the square root of Simpson's diversity index across productive rearrangements. Imported from immuneACCESS, the table was reduced by TCRdb to in-frame sequences with V and J called. These copies leave out some clones; in studies compared against another copy, an unresolved V gene accounts for under half, and the cause of the remainder is not known. The V and J calls and clone size come from that table; D and trimming were worked out from the DNA. Within this sample are more than 200,000 clones, with around four fifths of them counted one time only. The ten largest clones add up to 3.5% to 5% of the sample.

Each collaborating institution followed its own protocols to collect whole blood in K2EDTA tubes. For TCRbeta analysis, collaborators shipped samples as frozen whole blood, isolated PBMCs, or DNA extracted from either of those sample types. The rearranged chain carries TRBV5-1 and TRBJ2-1, with 8 central nucleotides matching TRBD2. The sequence was collected from a man aged 60 to 75 with acute or convalescent COVID-19. The sample taken for sequencing was peripheral blood. The DNA sequence is as follows: TGCGCCAGCAGCTTGTCGGGGCGGGGGGACAATGAGCAGTTCTTC. This yields the protein CASSLSGRGDNEQFF.